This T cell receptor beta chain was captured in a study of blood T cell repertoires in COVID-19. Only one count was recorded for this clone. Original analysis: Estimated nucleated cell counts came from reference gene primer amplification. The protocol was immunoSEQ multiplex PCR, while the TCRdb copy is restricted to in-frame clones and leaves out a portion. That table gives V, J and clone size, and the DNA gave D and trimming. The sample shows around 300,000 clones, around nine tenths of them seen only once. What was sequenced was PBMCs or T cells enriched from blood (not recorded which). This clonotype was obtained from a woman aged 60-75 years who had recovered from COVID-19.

The CDR3 reads CASSPTGGRQPQHF. CDR3 coding DNA: TGTGCCAGCAGCCCAACAGGGGGCCGTCAGCCCCAGCATTTT. This chain connects TRBV7-2 to TRBJ1-5; 9 positions match TRBD1. Unmatched junction bases numbered 5, after V lost 5 bases and J lost 6 bases. The CDR3 is 14 amino acids. Germline CDR1 SGHTA, CDR2 FQGNSA.